The clone carrying this T cell receptor beta chain was seen just once. TCRdb keeps only in-frame clones here, not all; method: immunoSEQ multiplex PCR. The repertoire has hundreds of thousands of clones, roughly 85% of them found once; the top ten carry 1.4%. The data were taken from a study of blood T cell repertoires in COVID-19. Study overall: PBMCs, B-cell-depleted T cells, or T cells were the source of the cDNA or gDNA that made up the material.

The germline CDR1 and CDR2 sequences are SGHNT and YENEEA. The V and J ends lost 5 bases and 4 bases, in that order; junction bases with no gene match: 3. CDR3 size: 14 residues. The TCR originated in a woman under 40 with active or convalescent COVID-19. This chain joins TRBV11-3 and TRBJ2-5; 11 nucleotides line up with TRBD2. The specimen sequenced was peripheral blood. CDR3 DNA sequence: TGTGCCAGCAGCCTTAGCGGGAGGGGAGAGACCCAGTACTTC. Its protein product is CASSLSGRGETQYF.